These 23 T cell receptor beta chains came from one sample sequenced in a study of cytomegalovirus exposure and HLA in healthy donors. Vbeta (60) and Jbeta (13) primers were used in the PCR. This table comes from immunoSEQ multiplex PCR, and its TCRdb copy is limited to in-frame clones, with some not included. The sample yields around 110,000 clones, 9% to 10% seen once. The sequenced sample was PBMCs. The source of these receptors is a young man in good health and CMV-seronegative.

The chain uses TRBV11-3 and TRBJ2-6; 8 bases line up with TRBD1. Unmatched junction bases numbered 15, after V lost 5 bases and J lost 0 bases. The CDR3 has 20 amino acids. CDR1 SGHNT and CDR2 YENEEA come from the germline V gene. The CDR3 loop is CASSVQGWGQDLSGANVLTF. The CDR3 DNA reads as TGTGCCAGCAGCGTACAGGGATGGGGACAGGACCTCTCTGGGGCCAACGTCCTGACTTTC.

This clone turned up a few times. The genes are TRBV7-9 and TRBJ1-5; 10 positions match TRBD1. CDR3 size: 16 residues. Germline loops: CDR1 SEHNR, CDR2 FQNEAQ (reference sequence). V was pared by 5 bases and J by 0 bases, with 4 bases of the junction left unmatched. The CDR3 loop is CASSPGTGDSNQPQHF. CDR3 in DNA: TGTGCCAGCAGCCCAGGGACAGGGGATAGCAATCAGCCCCAGCATTTT.

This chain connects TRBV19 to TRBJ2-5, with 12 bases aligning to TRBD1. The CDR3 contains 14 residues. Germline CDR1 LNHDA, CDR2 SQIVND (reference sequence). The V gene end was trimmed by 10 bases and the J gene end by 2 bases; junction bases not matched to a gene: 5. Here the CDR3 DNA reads TGTGCCACAAGGGACAGGGGGCGGCAAGAGACCCAGTACTTC. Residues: CATRDRGRQETQYF.

CDR3 sequence (DNA): TGTGCCAGCAGTGCGACAGGGACTTACGAGCAGTACTTC. Encoded protein: CASSATGTYEQYF. V usage is TRBV28 and J usage is TRBJ2-7; maybe TRBD1 (7 bases). The ends were cut back, 5 bases at V and 4 bases at J, with 12 bases in the middle. The V gene's germline CDR1 is MDHEN and CDR2 SYDVKM. The CDR3 is 13 residues long.

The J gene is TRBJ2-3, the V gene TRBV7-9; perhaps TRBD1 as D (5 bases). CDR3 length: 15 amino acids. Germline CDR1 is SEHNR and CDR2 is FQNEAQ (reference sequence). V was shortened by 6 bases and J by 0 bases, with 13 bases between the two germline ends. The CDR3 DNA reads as TGTGCCAGCAGTGAAGACAGTACAAGCACAGATACGCAGTATTTT. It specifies CASSEDSTSTDTQYF.

CDR3 protein: CASSPTPGTDTQYF. CDR3 bases: TGTGCCAGCAGCCCAACCCCGGGCACAGATACGCAGTATTTT. This sequence joins TRBV11-2 and TRBJ2-3; D not resolved. From germline, CDR1 is SGHAT and CDR2 FQNNGV. V shed 5 bases and J shed 1 base, with 10 bases lying between them. There are 14 residues in the CDR3.

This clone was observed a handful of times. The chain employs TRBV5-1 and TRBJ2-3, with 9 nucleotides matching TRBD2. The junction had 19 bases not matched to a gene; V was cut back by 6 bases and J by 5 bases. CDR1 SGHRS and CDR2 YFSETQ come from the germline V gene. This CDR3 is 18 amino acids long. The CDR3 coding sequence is TGCGCCAGCACCCTAACGCCCCTCGTAAGCGGGGGGATAGATACGCAGTATTTT. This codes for CASTLTPLVSGGIDTQYF.

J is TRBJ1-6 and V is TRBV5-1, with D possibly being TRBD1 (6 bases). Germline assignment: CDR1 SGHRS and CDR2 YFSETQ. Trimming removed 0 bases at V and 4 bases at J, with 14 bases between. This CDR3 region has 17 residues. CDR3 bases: TGCGCCAGCAGCTTGGGAACAACCACAGGGTATAATTCACCCCTCCACTTT. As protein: CASSLGTTTGYNSPLHF.

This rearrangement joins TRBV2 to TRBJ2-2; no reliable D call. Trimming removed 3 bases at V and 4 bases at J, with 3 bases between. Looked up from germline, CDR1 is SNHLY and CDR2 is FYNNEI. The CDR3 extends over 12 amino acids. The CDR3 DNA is TGTGCCAGCAGTGAGCGCACCGGGGAGCTGTTTTTT. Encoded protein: CASSERTGELFF.

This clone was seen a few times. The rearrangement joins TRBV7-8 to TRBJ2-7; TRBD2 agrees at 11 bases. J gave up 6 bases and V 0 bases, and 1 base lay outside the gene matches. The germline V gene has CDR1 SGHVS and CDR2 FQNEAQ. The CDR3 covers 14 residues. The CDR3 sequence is CASSLAGTSGEQYF. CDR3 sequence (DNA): TGTGCCAGCAGCTTAGCTGGGACTAGCGGCGAGCAGTACTTC.

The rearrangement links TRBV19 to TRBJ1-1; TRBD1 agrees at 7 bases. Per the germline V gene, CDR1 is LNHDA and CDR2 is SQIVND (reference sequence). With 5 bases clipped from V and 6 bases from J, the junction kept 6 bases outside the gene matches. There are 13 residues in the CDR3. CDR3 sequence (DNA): TGTGCCAGTAGTCTGGGGACAGCCTCTGAAGCTTTCTTT. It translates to CASSLGTASEAFF. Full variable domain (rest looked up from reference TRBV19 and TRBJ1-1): DGGITQSPKYLFRKEGQNVTLSCEQNLNHDAMYWYRQDPGQGLRLIYYSQIVNDFQKGDIAEGYSVSREKKESFPLTVTSAQKNPTAFYLCASSLGTASEAFFGQGTRLTVV.

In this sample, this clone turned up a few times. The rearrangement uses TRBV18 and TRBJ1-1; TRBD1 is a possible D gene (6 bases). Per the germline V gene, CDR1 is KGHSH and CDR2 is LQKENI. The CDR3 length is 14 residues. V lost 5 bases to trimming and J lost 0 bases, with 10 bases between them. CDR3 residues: CASSSGQLNTEAFF. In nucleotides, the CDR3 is TGTGCCAGCTCATCCGGACAGTTGAACACTGAAGCTTTCTTT. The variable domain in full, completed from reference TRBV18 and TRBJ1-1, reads NAGVMQNPRHLVRRRGQEARLRCSPMKGHSHVYWYRQLPEEGLKFMVYLQKENIIDESGMPKERFSAEFPKEGPSILRIQQVVRGDSAAYFCASSSGQLNTEAFFGQGTRLTVV.

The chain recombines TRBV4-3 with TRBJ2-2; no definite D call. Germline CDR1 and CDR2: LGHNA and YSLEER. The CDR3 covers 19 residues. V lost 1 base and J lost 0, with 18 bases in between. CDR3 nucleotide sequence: TGCGCCAGCAGCCAAGCCGGTTTTCCTGCACTTTCGAACACCGGGGAGCTGTTTTTT. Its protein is CASSQAGFPALSNTGELFF.

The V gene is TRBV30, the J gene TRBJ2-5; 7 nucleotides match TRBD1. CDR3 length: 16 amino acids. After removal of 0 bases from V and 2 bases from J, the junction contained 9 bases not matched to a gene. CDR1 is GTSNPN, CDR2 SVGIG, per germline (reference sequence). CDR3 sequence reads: CAWSVFFRDSQETQYF. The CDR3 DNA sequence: TGTGCCTGGAGTGTTTTCTTCCGGGACAGTCAAGAGACCCAGTACTTC.

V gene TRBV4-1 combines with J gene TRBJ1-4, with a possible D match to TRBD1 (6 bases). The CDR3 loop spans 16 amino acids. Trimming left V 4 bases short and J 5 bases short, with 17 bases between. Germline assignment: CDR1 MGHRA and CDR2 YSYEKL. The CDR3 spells CASSPAPDSENEKLFF. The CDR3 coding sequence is TGCGCCAGCAGCCCTGCCCCGGACAGTGAGAATGAAAAACTGTTTTTT.

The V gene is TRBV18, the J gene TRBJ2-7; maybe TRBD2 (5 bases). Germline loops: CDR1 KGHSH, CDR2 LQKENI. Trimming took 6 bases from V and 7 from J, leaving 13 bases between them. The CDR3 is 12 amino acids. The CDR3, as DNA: TGTGCCAGCTCCCGGGGATCGGGAGAGCAGTACTTC. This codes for CASSRGSGEQYF.

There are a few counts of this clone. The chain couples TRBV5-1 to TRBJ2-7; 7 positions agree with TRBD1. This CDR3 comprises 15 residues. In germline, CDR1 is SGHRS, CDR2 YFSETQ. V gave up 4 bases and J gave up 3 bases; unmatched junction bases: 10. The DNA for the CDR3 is TGCGCCAGCAGCGCTACAGGGGCCGTATACTACGAGCAGTACTTC. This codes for CASSATGAVYYEQYF.

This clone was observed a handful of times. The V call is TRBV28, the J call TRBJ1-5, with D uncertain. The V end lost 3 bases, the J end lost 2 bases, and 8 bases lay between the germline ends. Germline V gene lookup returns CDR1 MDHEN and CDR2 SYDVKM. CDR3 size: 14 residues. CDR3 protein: CASSLVQGNQPQHF. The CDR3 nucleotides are TGTGCCAGCAGTTTGGTACAAGGCAATCAGCCCCAGCATTTT.

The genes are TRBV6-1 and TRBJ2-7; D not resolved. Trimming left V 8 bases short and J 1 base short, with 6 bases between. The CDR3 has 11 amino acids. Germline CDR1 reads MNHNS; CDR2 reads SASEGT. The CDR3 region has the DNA TGTGCCAGCGCAGATTCCTACGAGCAGTACTTC. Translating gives CASADSYEQYF.

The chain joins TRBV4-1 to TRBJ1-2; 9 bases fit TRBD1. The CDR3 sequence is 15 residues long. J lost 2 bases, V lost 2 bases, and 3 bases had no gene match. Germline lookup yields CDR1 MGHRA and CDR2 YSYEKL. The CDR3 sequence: CASSQTGTGNYGYTF. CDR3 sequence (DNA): TGCGCCAGCAGCCAAACCGGGACAGGGAACTATGGCTACACCTTC.

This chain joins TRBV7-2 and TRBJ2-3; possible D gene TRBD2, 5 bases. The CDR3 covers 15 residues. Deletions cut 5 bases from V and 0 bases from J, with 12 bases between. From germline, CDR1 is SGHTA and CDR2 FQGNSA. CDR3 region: CASSPRVQSTDTQYF. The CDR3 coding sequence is TGTGCCAGCAGCCCGAGGGTCCAAAGCACAGATACGCAGTATTTT.

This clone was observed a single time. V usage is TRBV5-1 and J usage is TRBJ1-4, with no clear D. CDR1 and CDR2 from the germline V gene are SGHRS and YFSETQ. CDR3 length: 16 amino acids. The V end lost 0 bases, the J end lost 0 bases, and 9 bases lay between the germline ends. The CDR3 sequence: CASSLATEATNEKLFF. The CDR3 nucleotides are TGCGCCAGCAGCTTGGCCACAGAAGCAACTAATGAAAAACTGTTTTTT.

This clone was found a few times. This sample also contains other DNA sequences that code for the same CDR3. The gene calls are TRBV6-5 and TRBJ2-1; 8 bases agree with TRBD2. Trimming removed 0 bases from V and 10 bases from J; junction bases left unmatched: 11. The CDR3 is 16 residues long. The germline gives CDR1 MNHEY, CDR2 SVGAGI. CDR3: CASSYSGLAGGGEQFF. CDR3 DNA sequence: TGTGCCAGCAGTTACTCTGGACTCGCGGGAGGTGGGGAGCAGTTCTTC.